These T cell receptor beta chains were read from a single sample in a study of blood T cell repertoires in COVID-19. Only in-frame clones appear in the TCRdb table, and some are missing; sequencing was by immunoSEQ multiplex PCR. This sample has about 47,000 clones; 82% occur once, and the top ten carry about 14%. The material sequenced was peripheral blood. The receptors were gathered from a human donor with acute or convalescent COVID-19. The donor label of this sample is uncertain. The CDR3 runs from the conserved cysteine through the conserved F or W. A D gene is named only where the DNA matches it firmly. Size values are once, few and many counts, or a class for expanded clones, and some rows have none.

d_call clone_size j_call v_call cdr3_aa cdr3_nt
TRBD1 NA TRBJ2-1 TRBV18 CASTGTDYNEQFF TGTGCCAGCACCGGGACAGATTACAATGAGCAGTTCTTC
NA once TRBJ2-5 TRBV5-4 CASSLGGGSAQYF TGTGCCAGCAGCTTGGGGGGCGGTTCGGCCCAGTACTTC
NA NA TRBJ1-1 TRBV5-6 CASTPPGGGLMNTEAFF TGTGCCAGCACCCCCCCGGGAGGGGGGTTAATGAACACTGAAGCTTTCTTT
NA NA TRBJ1-5 TRBV3-1/TRBV3-2 CASSQLVEGKWQPQHF TGTGCCAGCAGCCAACTTGTGGAGGGGAAGTGGCAGCCCCAGCATTTT
TRBD1 NA TRBJ1-1 TRBV29-1 CSGQGAFEAFF TGCAGCGGACAGGGAGCCTTTGAAGCTTTCTTT
TRBD1 NA TRBJ1-1 TRBV11-3 CASSSGDVQGEQAFF TGTGCCAGCAGCTCGGGGGACGTACAGGGGGAACAAGCTTTCTTT
TRBD1 NA TRBJ2-1 TRBV5-4 CASSPPDRGSIEQFF TGTGCCAGCAGCCCCCCGGACAGGGGATCAATAGAGCAGTTCTTC
NA NA TRBJ2-7 TRBV19 CASSMGSSYEQYF TGTGCCAGTAGTATGGGCAGCTCCTACGAGCAGTACTTC
NA NA TRBJ2-1 TRBV28 CASSAVTGPLYNEQFF TGTGCCAGCAGTGCCGTCACAGGGCCCCTCTACAATGAGCAGTTCTTC
TRBD1 NA TRBJ2-7 TRBV19 CASSMSHRGEQYF TGTGCCAGTAGTATGTCGCACAGGGGCGAGCAGTACTTC
TRBD1 NA TRBJ1-4 TRBV2 CASKLEQGEKLFF TGTGCCAGCAAGCTGGAACAGGGGGAAAAACTGTTTTTT
NA NA TRBJ1-4 TRBV21-1 CASSGQVLEKLFF TGTGCCAGCAGCGGGCAGGTCCTTGAAAAACTGTTTTTT
TRBD2 once TRBJ2-1 TRBV18 CASSPPASGGAAIF TGTGCCAGCTCACCACCGGCTAGCGGGGGGGCCGCGATCTTC
NA NA TRBJ1-1 TRBV10-3 CAISGRISDTEAFF TGTGCCATCAGTGGTCGAATTTCGGACACTGAAGCTTTCTTT
NA NA TRBJ2-5 TRBV27 CASSPTPLPPEYF TGTGCCAGCAGTCCAACCCCACTGCCCCCCGAGTACTTC
NA NA TRBJ2-2 TRBV7-3 CASSTQRSTGELFF TGTGCCAGCAGCACGCAGAGGAGCACCGGGGAGCTGTTTTTT
TRBD2 NA TRBJ2-1 TRBV6-2/TRBV6-3 CASSRRTSGTSYNEQFF TGTGCCAGCAGCCGACGGACTAGCGGGACCTCCTACAATGAGCAGTTCTTC
TRBD2 once TRBJ2-3 TRBV20-1 CSASPQGGSGRQYF TGCAGTGCTAGTCCTCAGGGCGGTAGCGGGAGACAGTATTTT
NA NA TRBJ1-4 TRBV6-7 CATTREAEKLFF TGTGCCACAACCAGGGAGGCTGAAAAACTGTTTTTT
TRBD1 NA TRBJ1-2 TRBV28 CASNGQGRGYTF TGTGCCAGCAACGGACAGGGCAGGGGCTACACCTTC
NA NA TRBJ2-7 TRBV6-5 CASSQGGGSYEQYF TGTGCCAGCTCCCAAGGCGGAGGCTCCTACGAGCAGTACTTC
NA few TRBJ1-1 TRBV6-5 CASSYSSSTEAFF TGTGCCAGCAGTTACTCGTCCAGCACTGAAGCTTTCTTT
NA NA TRBJ2-1 TRBV14 CASSQVTYYNEQFF TGTGCCAGCAGCCAAGTAACCTACTACAATGAGCAGTTCTTC
NA NA TRBJ2-7 TRBV13 CASSLITRGVQYF TGTGCCAGCAGCTTAATTACTCGGGGTGTGCAGTACTTC
NA NA TRBJ2-2 TRBV28 CASSLASFTGELFF TGTGCCAGCAGTTTAGCCAGTTTCACCGGGGAGCTGTTTTTT
NA NA TRBJ1-2 TRBV3-1/TRBV3-2 CASSVSPNYGYTF TGTGCCAGCAGCGTCAGTCCTAACTATGGCTACACCTTC
NA NA TRBJ1-1 TRBV21-1 CASSKGSEGAVAEAFF TGTGCCAGCAGCAAAGGGAGTGAGGGGGCGGTGGCTGAAGCTTTCTTT
NA NA TRBJ1-5 TRBV6-5 CASRWQDDSNQPQHF TGTGCCAGCAGGTGGCAGGATGATAGCAATCAGCCCCAGCATTTT
NA NA TRBJ1-2 TRBV20-1 CSASPSGGYTF TGCAGTGCTAGCCCCTCGGGGGGCTACACCTTC
TRBD1 NA TRBJ1-4 TRBV9 CASTLGQGLLGEKLFF TGTGCCAGCACCCTGGGACAGGGCCTCCTTGGAGAAAAACTGTTTTTT
NA NA TRBJ2-2 TRBV7-8 CASKPKGHFNTGELFF TGTGCCAGCAAACCGAAGGGACACTTTAACACCGGGGAGCTGTTTTTT
NA NA TRBJ2-2 TRBV12-5 CASGLEQFSFTGELFF TGTGCTAGTGGTTTGGAACAGTTCTCTTTCACCGGGGAGCTGTTTTTT
TRBD2 NA TRBJ2-7 TRBV29-1 CSVVGLAGGQRSYEQYF TGCAGCGTTGTTGGACTAGCGGGGGGTCAGCGCTCCTACGAGCAGTACTTC
TRBD1 NA TRBJ1-1 TRBV5-4 CASSSRDRGLITEAFF TGTGCCAGCAGCTCCCGGGACAGGGGACTTATCACTGAAGCTTTCTTT
TRBD1 NA TRBJ1-1 TRBV29-1 CSVNVGPDRLNTEAFF TGCAGCGTCAATGTCGGCCCGGACAGGTTGAACACTGAAGCTTTCTTT
TRBD1 NA TRBJ1-2 TRBV19 CASSQATGGGDYGYTF TGTGCCAGTAGCCAGGCGACAGGGGGAGGTGACTATGGCTACACCTTC
TRBD1 NA TRBJ1-6 TRBV7-2 CASSLGTGYNSPLHF TGTGCCAGCAGCTTGGGGACAGGGTATAATTCACCCCTCCACTTT
NA NA TRBJ2-5 TRBV13 CASSLTARVYQETQYF TGTGCCAGCAGCTTAACCGCCAGGGTTTACCAAGAGACCCAGTACTTC
NA NA TRBJ1-4 TRBV4-3 CASSQDRWEKLFF TGCGCCAGCAGCCAAGATAGATGGGAAAAACTGTTTTTT
NA few TRBJ1-2 TRBV6-5 CASRIQEGPYYGYTF TGTGCCAGCAGGATTCAGGAGGGGCCATACTATGGCTACACCTTC
TRBD2 NA TRBJ2-7 TRBV30 CAWSSGRGYEQYF TGTGCCTGGAGTAGCGGGAGGGGCTACGAGCAGTACTTC
TRBD2 NA TRBJ2-5 TRBV7-2 CASSLVISGGQYF TGTGCCAGCAGCTTAGTCATTTCGGGGGGGCAGTACTTC
TRBD1 NA TRBJ1-1 TRBV10-3 CAISESGQANTEAFF TGTGCCATCAGTGAGTCAGGACAGGCGAACACTGAAGCTTTCTTT
TRBD1 NA TRBJ2-1 TRBV30 CAWSLGQGAGEQFF TGTGCCTGGAGTCTAGGACAGGGGGCAGGGGAGCAGTTCTTC
TRBD1 once TRBJ2-5 TRBV28 CASSLSQGYQETQYF TGTGCCAGCAGCCTTTCACAGGGGTACCAAGAGACCCAGTACTTC
NA NA TRBJ1-1 TRBV7-3 CASSPPMMWSAFF TGTGCCAGCAGCCCACCGATGATGTGGAGTGCTTTCTTT
TRBD2 NA TRBJ2-5 TRBV19 CASRTSGGARETQYF TGTGCCAGTAGGACTAGCGGGGGGGCGCGGGAGACCCAGTACTTC
NA NA TRBJ2-7 TRBV2 CASRPGIEQYF TGTGCCAGCAGGCCAGGGATCGAGCAGTACTTC
NA NA TRBJ2-1 TRBV19 CASSIAHSSYNEQFF TGTGCCAGTAGTATCGCCCACTCCTCCTACAATGAGCAGTTCTTC
TRBD2 NA TRBJ2-2 TRBV9 CASSVASGANTGELFF TGTGCCAGCAGCGTAGCTAGCGGGGCGAACACCGGGGAGCTGTTTTTT
TRBD1 NA TRBJ1-2 TRBV7-9 CASSSQGASNYGYTF TGTGCCAGCAGCTCACAGGGGGCCTCCAACTATGGCTACACCTTC
TRBD1 NA TRBJ1-2 TRBV7-9 CASSFGSGTEYGYTF TGTGCCAGCAGCTTCGGCTCCGGGACAGAATATGGCTACACCTTC
TRBD1 once TRBJ2-2 TRBV24-1 CDLWQGAGTGELFF TGCGACCTTTGGCAGGGGGCCGGCACCGGGGAGCTGTTTTTT
TRBD2 NA TRBJ2-2 TRBV11-2 CASSLGAGGTGELFF TGTGCCAGCAGCTTAGGGGCGGGAGGGACCGGGGAGCTGTTTTTT
NA NA TRBJ1-6 TRBV28 CASSLGDPLHF TGTGCCAGCAGTTTGGGAGATCCCCTCCACTTT
TRBD1 NA TRBJ2-7 TRBV6-2/TRBV6-3 CASSYPPGQVTYEQYF TGTGCCAGCAGTTACCCCCCGGGACAGGTCACCTACGAGCAGTACTTC
NA NA TRBJ2-5 TRBV5-1 CASSFGGETQYF TGCGCCAGCAGTTTCGGCGGGGAGACCCAGTACTTC
NA NA TRBJ1-3 TRBV6-5 CASSYSGGSGNTIYF TGTGCCAGCAGTTACTCAGGGGGCTCTGGAAACACCATATATTTT